Shown below are 17 T cell receptor beta chains from a single sample sequenced in a study of type 1 regulatory T cells. Which antigens these TCRs recognize remains unknown. TCRdb reanalysed the reads using MiXCR and keeps one entry per CDR3 protein. The data show approximately 23,000 distinct CDR3 sequences, 72% seen once. Material: cultured T cells, either the whole culture or a sorted T cell fraction (not recorded which). As to subset: Tr1-enriched cell product generated in vitro against host alloantigens. The receptor set was obtained from a human donor in good health.

To note about this clonotype: At one boundary the junction diverges from the germline segment, which might be a read error. The chain joins TRBV20-1 to TRBJ2-3; D may correspond to TRBD1 or TRBD2 (6 bases each). Germline V gene data show CDR1 as DFQATT and CDR2 as SNEGSKA (reference sequence). The CDR3 extends over 14 amino acids. The CDR3 sequence: CSAPPGASTDTQFF. In DNA, the CDR3 is TGCAGTGCCCCGCCGGGGGCTAGCACAGATACGCAGTTTTTT.

As for this clonotype: At one end the junction does not follow the germline gene, possibly because of a read error. The rearrangement uses TRBV5-1 and TRBJ2-3; 7 nucleotides align to TRBD2. Germline-derived CDR1 and CDR2 are SGHRS and YFSETQ. CDR3 length equals 15 residues. The CDR3 sequence is CASSLEDTAGDTKYF. The CDR3 coding sequence is TGCGCCAGCAGCTTGGAAGACACCGCGGGGGATACGAAGTATTTT.

This clonotype turned up a few times. This chain joins TRBV13 and TRBJ1-1; 7 bases match TRBD1. With 7 bases clipped from V and 0 bases from J, the junction kept 5 bases outside the gene matches. This CDR3 is 14 amino acids long. Germline lookup yields CDR1 PRHDT and CDR2 FYEKMQ (reference sequence). The CDR3 sequence: CASNGGQLNTEAFF. The CDR3 nucleotides are TGTGCCAGCAACGGGGGACAGTTGAACACTGAAGCTTTCTTT.

The chain has TRBV20-1 and TRBJ2-7; the match to TRBD1 covers 10 bases. Losses at the gene ends were 1 base for V and 2 bases for J; bases not matched to a gene: 2. CDR1 and CDR2 (germline): DFQATT, SNEGSKA (reference sequence). CDR3 length: 14 residues. In DNA form, the CDR3 reads TGCAGTGCTAGAGGACAGGGGGCAACCTACGAGCAGTACTTC. Translated, it gives CSARGQGATYEQYF.

The J gene is TRBJ2-3, the V gene TRBV10-3, with TRBD2 matching 8 bases. In germline, CDR1 is ENHRY, CDR2 SYGVKD. J lost 1 base, V lost 10 bases, and 4 bases had no gene match. CDR3 size: 13 residues. CDR3 loop: CATLTSGTDTQYF. Here the CDR3 DNA reads TGTGCCACCCTGACTAGCGGCACAGATACGCAGTATTTT.

This clonotype appeared a few times. The chain combines TRBV24-1 with TRBJ2-1; maybe TRBD1 (5 bases). CDR3 length: 15 amino acids. V was clipped by 6 bases and J by 6 bases, with 17 bases between them. CDR1 is KGHDR and CDR2 is SFDVKD in the germline V gene. The CDR3 coding sequence is TGTGCCACCAGTAGTGGACAACTTGTCGGCAATGAGCAGTTCTTC. The encoded protein is CATSSGQLVGNEQFF.

The rearrangement links TRBV20-1 to TRBJ2-3, with 10 positions matching TRBD2. The V gene end was trimmed by 3 bases and the J gene end by 0 bases; junction bases not matched to a gene: 3. The length of the CDR3 is 15 residues. From germline, CDR1 is DFQATT and CDR2 SNEGSKA (reference sequence). The CDR3 is CSASSGGLSTDTQYF. The CDR3 region has the DNA TGCAGTGCTAGTAGCGGGGGGCTTAGCACAGATACGCAGTATTTT.

V usage is TRBV5-1 and J usage is TRBJ1-1, with D unresolved. Trimming stripped 4 bases from V and 0 bases from J, with 10 bases between. Germline assignment: CDR1 SGHRS and CDR2 YFSETQ. This CDR3 contains 14 residues. Here the CDR3 DNA reads TGCGCCAGCAGCCTCGCCCGGATGAACACTGAAGCTTTCTTT. Amino acids: CASSLARMNTEAFF.

The J gene is TRBJ2-1, the V gene TRBV5-1, with TRBD2 matching 12 bases. V trimming: 0 bases; J trimming: 9 bases; junction bases outside the gene matches: 4. The CDR3 has 15 residues. Germline CDR1 SGHRS, CDR2 YFSETQ. The CDR3 loop is CASSLELAGGGEQFF. The CDR3 DNA sequence: TGCGCCAGCAGCTTGGAACTAGCGGGGGGTGGTGAGCAGTTCTTC.

In its sample, this clonotype was seen once. The chain has TRBV6-6 and TRBJ1-2, with a weak D call TRBD1 (6 bases). This CDR3 contains 15 residues. CDR1 is MNHNY and CDR2 is SVGAGI in the germline V gene (reference sequence). V was shortened by 4 bases and J by 8 bases, with 20 bases between the two germline ends. This CDR3 reads CASSSGRDNTAGYTF. DNA of the CDR3: TGTGCCAGCAGTTCAGGGCGGGACAACACAGCGGGCTACACCTTC.

This clonotype was seen more than once but under ten times. V and J are TRBV5-1 and TRBJ1-2; 7 positions agree with TRBD1. Germline CDR1 and CDR2: SGHRS and YFSETQ. Losses at the gene ends were 5 bases for V and 4 bases for J; bases not matched to a gene: 5. CDR3 length: 13 amino acids. In nucleotides, the CDR3 is TGCGCCAGCAGGTCGCCAGGGGGCTATGGCTACACCTTC. Translation: CASRSPGGYGYTF.

This sequence joins TRBV5-1 and TRBJ1-2, with TRBD1 identical over 7 bases. Germline V lookup: CDR1 SGHRS, CDR2 YFSETQ. This CDR3 has 16 residues. V shed 0 bases and J 4 bases; nucleotides not matched to a gene: 9. CDR3 region: CASSLGQGYALYGYTF. The DNA for the CDR3 is TGCGCCAGCAGCTTGGGACAGGGATATGCCCTCTATGGCTACACCTTC.

The chain employs TRBV12-3 or TRBV12-4 and TRBJ1-6; D may be TRBD1 (5 bases). V was cut by 6 bases and J by 7 bases, with 13 bases left in between. This CDR3 spans 14 amino acids. CDR3 DNA: TGTGCCAGCAGAGTCGGGGGGACGAATTCACCCCTCCACTTT. Translating gives CASRVGGTNSPLHF.

Remarks on this clonotype: A read error may explain this, as a much larger clone is one base away. The final CDR3 position lacks the conserved phenylalanine or tryptophan, pointing to a likely read error. The chain combines TRBV13 with TRBJ2-1; D possibly corresponds to TRBD2 (7 bases). Trimming shortened V by 2 bases and J by 7 bases, and 24 bases separated the two germline ends. CDR3 length equals 18 residues. Germline V gene data show CDR1 as PRHDT and CDR2 as FYEKMQ (reference sequence). In DNA, the CDR3 is TGTGCCAGCAGCTTACGACCTGGAGGGGGGGCCTTTCGGAATGAGCAGTTCATC. It is translated as CASSLRPGGGAFRNEQFI.

This rearrangement joins TRBV12-3 or TRBV12-4 to TRBJ2-1; 11 bases agree with TRBD2. V lost 1 base, J lost 9 bases, and 5 bases stayed unmatched. The CDR3 covers 15 residues. The CDR3 region has the DNA TGTGCCAGCAGTTTAGTTAGCGGGGGGGCTTTTGAGCAGTTCTTC. As protein: CASSLVSGGAFEQFF.

V gene TRBV6-6 combines with J gene TRBJ2-7, with 9 bases that match TRBD1. V shed 6 bases and J 6 bases; nucleotides not matched to a gene: 9. The germline V gene has CDR1 MNHNY and CDR2 SVGAGI (reference sequence). This CDR3 contains 14 residues. The CDR3 protein is CASSLSGQGREQYF. Here the CDR3 DNA reads TGTGCCAGCAGCCTATCGGGACAGGGCCGCGAGCAGTACTTC.

Written as DNA, the CDR3 is TGCGCCAGCAGCTTGGGGGACCTGGTGGGAGAGACCCAGTACTTC. It specifies CASSLGDLVGETQYF. The chain couples TRBV5-1 to TRBJ2-5, with D perhaps matching TRBD1 or TRBD2 (5 bases each). This CDR3 spans 15 amino acids. Per the germline V gene, CDR1 is SGHRS and CDR2 is YFSETQ. The V and J ends lost 0 bases and 4 bases respectively, with 13 bases between them.